Listed here are 2 T cell receptor beta chains from one sample, sequenced in a study of blood T cell repertoires in COVID-19 (dated by TCRdb to 2018 to 2021). The library was built by means of the immunoSEQ multiplex PCR assay. TCRdb took this table from immuneACCESS and kept in-frame rearrangements with V and J called. Such tables lack part of the clones; where checked against another copy, unresolved V genes explain under half of the gap, and the rest is unexplained. For this sample the table gives roughly 250,000 clones, of which around nine tenths were detected only once. The leading ten clones occupy about 1.5% of the sample. The specimen was PBMCs or T cells enriched from blood (not recorded which). The receptor set was obtained from a woman aged 45-59 years who had recovered from COVID-19.

This chain uses TRBV5-1 with TRBJ2-7; 10 bases fit TRBD2. From germline, CDR1 is SGHRS and CDR2 YFSETQ. The CDR3 contains 14 residues. Germline trimming cut 4 bases from V and 7 bases from J; bases unmatched to any gene: 8. In DNA, the CDR3 is TGCGCCAGCAGCCGGACTAGCGGTTCGCGAGAGCAGTACTTC. Protein sequence: CASSRTSGSREQYF.

This rearrangement joins TRBV13 to TRBJ1-1; D is uncertain. This CDR3 is built from 14 residues. V gave up 2 bases and J gave up 5 bases, with 12 bases separating them. Germline CDR1 PRHDT, CDR2 FYEKMQ (reference sequence). The CDR3 is CASSLFLTRTEAFF. Here the CDR3 DNA reads TGTGCCAGCAGCTTATTTCTAACCAGGACTGAAGCTTTCTTT.